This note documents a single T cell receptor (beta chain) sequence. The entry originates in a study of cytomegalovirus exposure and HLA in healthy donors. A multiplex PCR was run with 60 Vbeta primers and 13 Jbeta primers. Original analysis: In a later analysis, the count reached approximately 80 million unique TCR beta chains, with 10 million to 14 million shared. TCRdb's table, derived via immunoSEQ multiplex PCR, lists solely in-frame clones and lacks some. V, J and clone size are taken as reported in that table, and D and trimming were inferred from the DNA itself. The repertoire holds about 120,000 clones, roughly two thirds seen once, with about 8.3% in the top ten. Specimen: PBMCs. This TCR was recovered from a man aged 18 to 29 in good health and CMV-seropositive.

CDR3 in DNA: TGTGCCTGGAAGCAGGTTAATTCACCCCTCCACTTT. Protein sequence: CAWKQVNSPLHF. The chain recombines TRBV30 with TRBJ1-6; D is unclear. Germline assignment: CDR1 GTSNPN and CDR2 SVGIG (reference sequence). The CDR3 has 12 amino acids. Trimming removed 4 bases from V and 6 bases from J, with 7 bases in between. Supplemented by reference TRBV30 and TRBJ1-6, the full variable domain reads SQTIHQWPATLVQPVGSPLSLECTVEGTSNPNLYWYRQAAGRGLQLLFYSVGIGQISSEVPQNLSASRPQDRQFILSSKKLLLSDSGFYLCAWKQVNSPLHFGNGTRLTVT.